The 15 T cell receptor beta chains in this list originate from one sample, sequenced in a study of cytomegalovirus exposure and HLA in healthy donors (dated by TCRdb to the late 2010s). Receptors were amplified or captured by the immunoSEQ multiplex PCR assay. The multiplex PCR relied on a mix of 60 forward primers for TCR Vbeta segments and 13 reverse primers for TCR Jbeta segments. TCRdb took this table from immuneACCESS and kept in-frame rearrangements with V and J called. Such tables lack part of the clones; where checked against another copy, unresolved V genes explain under half of the gap, and the rest is unexplained. The table for this sample lists over 150,000 clones; 60% to 85% of them were counted only once. 2% to 2.5% of the sample is in the top ten clones. Sequencing input: PBMCs. The receptors come from a man in his fifties or sixties in good health and CMV-seropositive.

The chain is built from TRBV7-2 and TRBJ2-1; 12 nucleotides match TRBD1. The CDR3 extends over 14 amino acids. Germline V gene data show CDR1 as SGHTA and CDR2 as FQGNSA. Trimming removed 6 bases from V and 8 bases from J; junction bases left unmatched: 5. CDR3 sequence reads: CASSRDRGQYEQFF. The DNA for the CDR3 is TGTGCCAGCAGTCGGGACAGGGGGCAATATGAGCAGTTCTTC.

The chain is built from TRBV11-2 and TRBJ2-7, with no clear D. Trimming cost V 1 base and J 6 bases, with 4 bases left between them. Germline-derived CDR1 and CDR2 are SGHAT and FQNNGV. CDR3 length: 11 residues. The CDR3 DNA reads TGTGCCAGCAGCTTAGCACTCGAGCAGTACTTC. Protein sequence: CASSLALEQYF.

The rearrangement links TRBV5-1 to TRBJ1-2; no reliable D call. There are 14 residues in the CDR3. V was clipped by 5 bases and J by 8 bases, with 19 bases between them. Germline CDR1 is SGHRS and CDR2 is YFSETQ. Here the CDR3 DNA reads TGCGCCAGCAGATCCAGGCCCCAATTAGAGGGCTACACCTTC. Its protein is CASRSRPQLEGYTF.

The sample holds a few counts of this clone. The chain uses TRBV2 and TRBJ1-3; TRBD1 might be the D (5 bases). The germline CDR1 and CDR2 sequences are SNHLY and FYNNEI. The CDR3 spans 14 residues. V lost 8 bases and J lost 0, with 11 bases in between. CDR3 bases: TGTGCCAGCGGACAAGGTTTCTCTGGAAACACCATATATTTT. Protein sequence: CASGQGFSGNTIYF.

This clone was recorded a few times. The chain recombines TRBV2 with TRBJ2-3, with TRBD2 matching 7 bases. CDR3 length: 14 residues. Losses at the gene ends were 8 bases for V and 1 base for J; bases not matched to a gene: 6. Germline assignment: CDR1 SNHLY and CDR2 FYNNEI. DNA for the CDR3: TGTGCCAGCCGATTTCGGGGGGGCACAGATACGCAGTATTTT. Its protein product is CASRFRGGTDTQYF.

The rearrangement joins TRBV29-1 to TRBJ1-1; weak D call: TRBD1 (6 bases). CDR3 length: 13 residues. Germline CDR1 SQVTM, CDR2 ANQGSEA. The germline V and J ends were trimmed by 7 bases and 0 bases, with 12 bases remaining between them. CDR3 coding DNA: TGCAGCGCCCTGGACAGCATGAACACTGAAGCTTTCTTT. Translation gives CSALDSMNTEAFF.

The chain combines TRBV9 with TRBJ1-6; D is unresolved. Per the germline V gene, CDR1 is SGDLS and CDR2 is YYNGEE. This CDR3 spans 18 amino acids. V lost 2 bases, J lost 0 bases, and 15 bases lay in between. CDR3 amino acids: CASSVSTGVSSYNSPLHF. The CDR3 DNA is TGTGCCAGCAGCGTTTCGACTGGTGTCAGCTCCTATAATTCACCCCTCCACTTT.

CDR3 sequence reads: CASSTPRGGGAFEQYF. For the CDR3, the DNA is TGTGCCAGCAGCACCCCCCGGGGCGGGGGGGCGTTTGAGCAGTACTTC. The V call is TRBV7-2, the J call TRBJ2-7, with TRBD2 matching 9 bases. The CDR3 extends over 16 amino acids. J gave up 7 bases and V 5 bases, and 15 bases lay outside the gene matches. Germline V gene lookup returns CDR1 SGHTA and CDR2 FQGNSA.

This sequence joins TRBV5-5 and TRBJ1-5, with TRBD1 as a possible D gene (5 bases). This CDR3 contains 16 residues. Germline CDR1 is SGHKS and CDR2 is YYEKEE (reference sequence). V lost 3 bases and J lost 3, with 16 bases in between. CDR3 loop: CASSSSFGAFNQPQHF. The CDR3 bases are TGTGCCAGCAGCTCGTCGTTTGGGGCCTTCAATCAGCCCCAGCATTTT.

The chain has TRBV6-1 and TRBJ2-7; 10 nucleotides line up with TRBD2. Germline V gene lookup returns CDR1 MNHNS and CDR2 SASEGT. With V trimmed by 3 bases and J by 4 bases, 12 bases remained unmatched. CDR3 size: 17 residues. The CDR3 region has the DNA TGTGCCAGCAGTGATCTAGCGGGGGTGGTAATGAGGTACGAGCAGTACTTC. Its protein is CASSDLAGVVMRYEQYF.

The chain employs TRBV15 and TRBJ2-1; 11 nucleotides agree with TRBD2. The germline gives CDR1 LNHNV, CDR2 YYDKDF (reference sequence). V was pared by 1 base and J by 9 bases, with 5 bases of the junction left unmatched. CDR3 length equals 15 residues. CDR3 region: CATSRGTSGGGEQFF. In DNA, the CDR3 is TGTGCCACCAGCAGAGGAACTAGCGGGGGAGGTGAGCAGTTCTTC.

The chain has TRBV5-1 and TRBJ1-1, with D uncertain. This CDR3 is 14 amino acids long. Germline CDR1 reads SGHRS; CDR2 reads YFSETQ. Trimming stripped 1 base from V and 3 bases from J, with 10 bases between. For the CDR3, the DNA is TGCGCCAGCAGCTTGCAGGATTTGGACACTGAAGCTTTCTTT. Translated: CASSLQDLDTEAFF.

This chain joins TRBV4-1 and TRBJ2-1; 8 nucleotides line up with TRBD2. Trimming at V came to 2 bases and at J to 2 bases, leaving 8 bases not matched to a gene. CDR3 length equals 17 residues. CDR1 MGHRA and CDR2 YSYEKL come from the germline V gene. CDR3 nucleotides: TGCGCCAGCAGCCAACGGGAGGGGAGCGGACCCTACAATGAGCAGTTCTTC. Amino acid sequence: CASSQREGSGPYNEQFF.

The rearrangement joins TRBV7-9 to TRBJ1-1; weak D call: TRBD1 (6 bases). The germline CDR1 and CDR2 sequences are SEHNR and FQNEAQ (reference sequence). The ends were cut back, 2 bases at V and 4 bases at J, with 8 bases in the middle. The CDR3 spans 13 residues. The CDR3 coding sequence is TGTGCCAGCAGCTTAACAGGGAGCACTGAAGCTTTCTTT. Translation: CASSLTGSTEAFF.

This chain connects TRBV7-3 to TRBJ1-6; D might be TRBD1 (5 bases). Germline CDR1 and CDR2: SGHTA and FQGTGA. This CDR3 has 13 amino acids. V lost 7 bases and J 10 bases, leaving 14 bases between the germline ends. The CDR3 coding sequence is TGTGCCAGCACCCTCCGTCGGGGGTCACCCCTCCACTTT. Amino acid sequence: CASTLRRGSPLHF.